Listed here is a single T cell receptor beta chain. What it binds is unknown. Only healthy Caucasians were included as donors. Trimming pared 0 bases from V and 0 bases from J, leaving 19 bases between. The CDR3 length is 19 residues. CDR1 SGHNT and CDR2 YYREEE come from the germline V gene (reference sequence). Template switching created a universal primer site, and the cDNA included unique molecular identifiers. TCRdb re-derived calls from the 5' RACE reads in MiXCR, one entry per CDR3 protein. The profile covers 700,000 to 950,000 distinct CDR3 sequences, with 9% to 15% appearing a single time and 1.5% to 2% taken by the ten largest. These data originate in a study of identical twins. The study, taken as a whole, reports: Sequences that were out-of-frame, alpha and twin-shared displayed an excess of low generation probability.

The same data also went into a second study, on yellow fever vaccine responses in identical twins. That paper notes: Twins' vaccine T cell response reportedly seemed partly convergent, partly personalized.

This TCR was sampled from a woman aged 18-30 years in good health. The sequencing sample was made of PBMCs. The chain employs TRBV5-4 and TRBJ2-1; weak D call: TRBD1 (8 bases). The CDR3 sequence is CASSLDGQGGPSSYNEQFF. The CDR3 region has the DNA TGTGCCAGCAGCTTGGATGGACAGGGAGGGCCTAGCTCCTACAATGAGCAGTTCTTC.